This TCR beta chain came from a study of shared T cell receptors in the human thymus. Profiled with immunoSEQ multiplex PCR; TCRdb holds only in-frame clones, not every one. The sample holds roughly 500,000 clones, approximately 78% seen once. These data also formed part of another study, on human thymus T cells. That investigation notes: Use of V and J genes seemed skewed within the thymic and blood repertoires. Related work found strong thymic repertoire overlap between unrelated individuals.

The material sequenced was thymocytes. The receptor was derived from a boy in the first two years of life with a congenital heart defect.

The CDR3 loop is CATSSPGARISNQPQHF. CDR3 nucleotides: TGTGCCACCAGCAGTCCAGGGGCTCGAATCAGCAATCAGCCCCAGCATTTT. The chain combines TRBV15 with TRBJ1-5; D is perhaps TRBD1 (6 bases). This CDR3 contains 17 residues. V was trimmed by 3 bases and J by 1 base, leaving 16 bases between them. Germline lookup yields CDR1 LNHNV and CDR2 YYDKDF (reference sequence).